These T cell receptor beta chains were read from a single sample in a study of T cells in Graves' hyperthyroidism and ophthalmopathy. TCRdb reanalysed the multiplex PCR reads using MiXCR and keeps one entry per CDR3 protein. The sample includes around 350,000 distinct CDR3 sequences, roughly 15% of them seen just once. The sample consisted of blood. These receptor sequences come from a woman aged 25-40 years with Graves' ophthalmopathy. The CDR3 runs from the conserved cysteine through the conserved F or W. The D gene is left open where the match is weak. Expanded clones get a size class; other rows say once, few or many, or leave the size out.

CDR3nt: TGTGCCAGCAGCTTAGGGGGTCGTTGGAGGGTTCGGAATAATGAAAAACTGTTTTTT
CDR3aa: CASSLGGRWRVRNNEKLFF
d_gene: .
v_gene: TRBV7-9
abundance: .
j_gene: TRBJ1-4

CDR3nt: TGTGCCTGGAGTGTAGACCTTGAAGCTTTCTTT
CDR3aa: CAWSVDLEAFF
d_gene: .
v_gene: TRBV5-5
abundance: .
j_gene: TRBJ1-1

CDR3nt: TGTGCCAGCAGTTACTCGGGGGGCACCGGGGAGCTGTTTTTT
CDR3aa: CASSYSGGTGELFF
d_gene: .
v_gene: TRBV6-5
abundance: many
j_gene: TRBJ2-2

CDR3nt: TGTGCCAGCAGTACAGGGGATGCTTCACCCCTCCACTTT
CDR3aa: CASSTGDASPLHF
d_gene: TRBD1
v_gene: TRBV27
abundance: few
j_gene: TRBJ1-6

CDR3nt: TGTGCCAGCAGCTCCACGTCCATGTGGGGTACGCCAACCTACGAGCAGTACTTC
CDR3aa: CASSSTSMWGTPTYEQYF
d_gene: .
v_gene: TRBV11-3
abundance: many
j_gene: TRBJ2-7

CDR3nt: TGTGCCACAGGACGTACGCCGGCAACTAATGAAAAACTGTTTTTT
CDR3aa: CATGRTPATNEKLFF
d_gene: .
v_gene: TRBV6-1
abundance: few
j_gene: TRBJ1-4

CDR3nt: TGTGCCAGCAGCCTCCGCTTAACGGGGACGCAAGAGACCCAGTACTTC
CDR3aa: CASSLRLTGTQETQYF
d_gene: .
v_gene: TRBV9
abundance: many
j_gene: TRBJ2-5

CDR3nt: TGTGCCAGCTCCCCCCGGACTAGCGGAAGCACAGATACGCAGTATTTT
CDR3aa: CASSPRTSGSTDTQYF
d_gene: TRBD2
v_gene: TRBV18
abundance: many
j_gene: TRBJ2-3

CDR3nt: TGTGCCAGCAGCTTCCAGGGGGGCGACGAGCAGTACTTC
CDR3aa: CASSFQGGDEQYF
d_gene: .
v_gene: TRBV7-3
abundance: .
j_gene: TRBJ2-7

CDR3nt: TGTGCCAGCAGCTTAGTCGTTCGACTAGCGGGGGTTAATGAGCAGTTCTTC
CDR3aa: CASSLVVRLAGVNEQFF
d_gene: TRBD2
v_gene: TRBV7-9
abundance: many
j_gene: TRBJ2-1

CDR3nt: TGCGCCAGCAGCCAGCCGATGGATACGCAGTATTTT
CDR3aa: CASSQPMDTQYF
d_gene: .
v_gene: TRBV4-1
abundance: .
j_gene: TRBJ2-3

CDR3nt: TGTGCCAGCAGCATCGACAGGGGGTGGGGGAAAAACACTGAAGCTTTCTTT
CDR3aa: CASSIDRGWGKNTEAFF
d_gene: TRBD1
v_gene: TRBV7-3
abundance: many
j_gene: TRBJ1-1

CDR3nt: TGCAGCGTTGCGACCAACGTGGGCACAGATACGCAGTATTTT
CDR3aa: CSVATNVGTDTQYF
d_gene: .
v_gene: TRBV29-1
abundance: few
j_gene: TRBJ2-3

CDR3nt: TGTGTCAGCAGCGTGGATCCGGGACAGGGGCTCCGCACTGAAGCTTTCTTT
CDR3aa: CVSSVDPGQGLRTEAFF
d_gene: TRBD1
v_gene: TRBV9
abundance: .
j_gene: TRBJ1-1

CDR3nt: TGTGCCTGGATGCAGGTCCGGGGCTACACCTTC
CDR3aa: CAWMQVRGYTF
d_gene: .
v_gene: TRBV30
abundance: many
j_gene: TRBJ1-2

CDR3nt: TGTGCCAGCAGCGTAGCGGCAGTGCCACACACAGATACGCAGTATTTT
CDR3aa: CASSVAAVPHTDTQYF
d_gene: .
v_gene: TRBV9
abundance: few
j_gene: TRBJ2-3

CDR3nt: TGTGCCAGCAGTGTAGCGGGGGCTCAGGGAGGAGATACGCAGTATTTT
CDR3aa: CASSVAGAQGGDTQYF
d_gene: TRBD2
v_gene: TRBV6-1
abundance: many
j_gene: TRBJ2-3

CDR3nt: TGTGCCAGCAGTCCGACACCGGGAGCGAGCTCTGGAAACACCATATATTTT
CDR3aa: CASSPTPGASSGNTIYF
d_gene: .
v_gene: TRBV28
abundance: many
j_gene: TRBJ1-3

CDR3nt: TGTGCCAGCAACAAACCGGGACAGATGAACACTGAAGCTTTCTTT
CDR3aa: CASNKPGQMNTEAFF
d_gene: TRBD1
v_gene: TRBV7-2
abundance: .
j_gene: TRBJ1-1

CDR3nt: TGTGCCAGCAGCTTTAATGAGCAGTTCTTC
CDR3aa: CASSFNEQFF
d_gene: .
v_gene: TRBV11-2
abundance: many
j_gene: TRBJ2-1

CDR3nt: TGTGCCAGCAGCTACCTGGGGCCTCGGGAGACCCAGTACTTC
CDR3aa: CASSYLGPRETQYF
d_gene: .
v_gene: TRBV7-2
abundance: many
j_gene: TRBJ2-5

CDR3nt: TGCGCCAGCAGCTTGGATGTAGGGCGATCCTCCTACGAGCAGTACTTC
CDR3aa: CASSLDVGRSSYEQYF
d_gene: .
v_gene: TRBV5-1
abundance: many
j_gene: TRBJ2-7